The T cell receptor beta chain described here comes from a study of control samples from healthy donors and cancer patients. Repertoires were generated with immunoSEQ multiplex PCR, while TCRdb's copy carries only in-frame clones and drops some. The sample holds some 110,000 clones, 85% to 95% seen once. Trimming pared 2 bases from V and 0 bases from J, leaving 7 bases between. The CDR3 length is 15 residues. CDR1 and CDR2 (germline): MDHEN, SYDVKM. The origin of this receptor is a man between 25 and 39 years old in good health. Sequenced sample: blood. The V gene is TRBV28, the J gene TRBJ1-4; D is undetermined. CDR3 coding DNA: TGTGCCAGCAGTTTAAAGGAGACAACTAATGAAAAACTGTTTTTT. Translated: CASSLKETTNEKLFF.